A single sample is the source of the 10 T cell receptor beta chains below, sequenced in a study of CD8 T cells in Susac syndrome. Random-hexamer reverse transcription was applied to roughly 0.5 to 1 ug RNA. TCRdb analysed the immunoSEQ multiplex PCR reads with MiXCR anew, one entry per CDR3 protein. The profile covers more than 85,000 distinct CDR3 sequences, with roughly 96% appearing a single time and more than 0.08% taken by the ten largest. Specimen: CD4+ T cells from PBMCs. These receptors originate from a human donor in good health.

This sequence joins TRBV2 and TRBJ2-7, with D possibly matching TRBD1 (6 bases). The CDR3 has 13 amino acids. Looked up from germline, CDR1 is SNHLY and CDR2 is FYNNEI. V shed 4 bases and J shed 3 bases, with 10 bases lying between them. The CDR3 DNA reads as TGTGCCAGCAGTGCCGGACAGATCTACGAGCAGTACTTC. Its translation is CASSAGQIYEQYF.

The chain has TRBV25-1 and TRBJ1-4, with a tentative D call TRBD1 (5 bases). V was shortened by 7 bases and J by 5 bases, with 11 bases between the two germline ends. The CDR3 runs 13 residues. The V gene's germline CDR1 is MGHDK and CDR2 SYGVNS. The CDR3 here is CASIGTENEKLFF. The CDR3 DNA reads as TGTGCCAGCATCGGGACCGAGAATGAAAAACTGTTTTTT.

The genes are TRBV18 and TRBJ2-7; tentative D call: TRBD2 (6 bases). Germline assignment: CDR1 KGHSH and CDR2 LQKENI. The germline V and J ends were trimmed by 6 bases and 5 bases, with 17 bases remaining between them. The length of the CDR3 is 14 residues. CDR3 bases: TGTGCCAGCTCCCCAGCCGGGACTTCCAACGAGCAGTACTTC. Translation gives CASSPAGTSNEQYF.

The chain links TRBV29-1 to TRBJ1-2; D uncertain. V was shortened by 3 bases and J by 6 bases, with 5 bases between the two germline ends. This CDR3 is built from 10 residues. The germline V gene encodes CDR1 SQVTM and CDR2 ANQGSEA. CDR3 in amino acids: CSVDRDGYTF. The CDR3 DNA is TGCAGCGTTGACCGGGATGGCTACACCTTC. Full variable domain (rest looked up from reference TRBV29-1 and TRBJ1-2): SAVISQKPSRDICQRGTSLTIQCQVDSQVTMMFWYRQQPGQSLTLIATANQGSEATYESGFVIDKFPISRPNLTFSTLTVSNMSPEDSSIYLCSVDRDGYTFGSGTRLTVV.

The chain is built from TRBV20-1 and TRBJ2-1; tentative D call: TRBD2 (5 bases). This CDR3 spans 12 amino acids. Between the trimmed V and J ends, which lost 6 bases and 7 bases, there was a span of 13 bases. Germline V CDR1 and CDR2: DFQATT, SNEGSKA (reference sequence). The CDR3 nucleotides read TGCAGTGCCAAAATTTCGGGAAATGAGCAGTTCTTC. Translating gives CSAKISGNEQFF.

J is TRBJ2-7 and V is TRBV6-6; 8 bases are a match to TRBD1. The CDR3 has 14 residues. Germline assignment: CDR1 MNHNY and CDR2 SVGAGI (reference sequence). Unmatched junction bases numbered 6, after V lost 6 bases and J lost 2 bases. CDR3 in amino acids: CASSPTGAPYEQYF. CDR3 in DNA: TGTGCCAGCAGCCCGACAGGGGCCCCCTACGAGCAGTACTTC.

The rearrangement links TRBV7-3 to TRBJ1-4; D remains ambiguous. The V gene lost 1 base and the J gene lost 5 bases, with 5 bases spanning the gap. CDR1 and CDR2 from the germline V gene are SGHTA and FQGTGA. The CDR3 extends over 13 amino acids. The CDR3 DNA reads as TGTGCCAGCAGCTTAAGACGAAATGAAAAACTGTTTTTT. Translated: CASSLRRNEKLFF.

The rearrangement uses TRBV6-5 and TRBJ2-3, with 12 bases identical to TRBD1. The CDR3 runs to 18 residues. Per the germline V gene, CDR1 is MNHEY and CDR2 is SVGAGI. J lost 8 bases, V lost 4 bases, and 16 bases had no gene match. CDR3 nucleotide sequence: TGTGCCAGCAGTTCCGCACCTCCGGGACAGGGGGCATTGGGTACGCAGTATTTT. It translates to CASSSAPPGQGALGTQYF.

This sequence joins TRBV3-1 and TRBJ1-4; maybe TRBD1 (6 bases). Deletions cut 5 bases from V and 8 bases from J, with 15 bases between. Germline lookup yields CDR1 LGHDT and CDR2 YNNKEL (reference sequence). CDR3 length: 14 amino acids. CDR3 loop: CASSLQGRNEKLFF. The DNA for the CDR3 is TGTGCCAGCAGCTTACAGGGAAGGAACGAAAAACTGTTTTTT.

V gene TRBV29-1 combines with J gene TRBJ2-3, with D unclear. Germline assignment: CDR1 SQVTM and CDR2 ANQGSEA. V lost 3 bases to trimming and J lost 0 bases, with 19 bases between them. CDR3 length: 17 amino acids. CDR3 in DNA: TGCAGCGTTGATGTTGTTGGCGGAAAAGCTAGCACAGATACGCAGTATTTT. It yields the protein CSVDVVGGKASTDTQYF.